This T cell receptor (beta chain) was captured by sequencing in a study of preoperative IRX-2 immunotherapy in early breast cancer. J lost 4 bases, V lost 1 base, and 5 bases had no gene match. CDR1 is MNHEY and CDR2 is SVGAGI in the germline V gene. The CDR3 extends over 16 amino acids. Generated by immunoSEQ multiplex PCR, the TCRdb table keeps only in-frame clones and is missing some. The data show roughly 43,000 clones, with over 85% seen just once and around 1.6% held by the top ten. This sample's treatment: preoperative locoregional IRX-2 cytokine immunotherapy. Preoperative locoregional IRX-2 cytokine immunotherapy was tested in the phase Ib source study.

Sequences were derived from tumor tissue, sampled after IRX-2 immunotherapy. This receptor was obtained from a human donor with breast cancer. The chain is built from TRBV6-5 and TRBJ2-2, with TRBD2 matching 8 bases. The CDR3, as DNA: TGTGCCAGCAGTTACTTACCGGCGGGAGGCACCGGGGAGCTGTTTTTT. Protein: CASSYLPAGGTGELFF.